This is a list of T cell receptor beta chains from one sample in a study of T cell responses to AZD1222 COVID-19 vaccine. The method was immunoSEQ multiplex PCR; TCRdb's version includes in-frame clones alone and lacks a portion of them. Of 95,000 or so clones in the sample, about 89% were seen once. This material consisted of peripheral blood, taken on day 0 of AZD1222 vaccination. These TCRs come from an adult in good health. Both conserved end residues are part of each CDR3. Fields, in order: V gene, J gene, clone size, D gene, CDR3 DNA, CDR3 protein. A D gene is named only where the DNA matches it firmly. A clone size is listed for some rows: how often the clone was seen (once, few, many), or a class if it is expanded.

TRBV9	TRBJ2-5	once	TRBD2	TGTGCCAGCAGCGACGGGGGGGCCAAGACCCAGTACTTC	CASSDGGAKTQYF
TRBV5-1	TRBJ2-2	NA	NA	TGCGCCAGCAGCTTGGTAGAGGGCGGGGGCCCACCCGGGGAGCTGTTTTTT	CASSLVEGGGPPGELFF
TRBV5-4	TRBJ2-5	NA	NA	TGTGCCAGCAGCCGCCGCAGGGGTGCGGGGGAAGAGACCCAGTACTTC	CASSRRRGAGEETQYF
TRBV4-1	TRBJ2-6	NA	NA	TGCGCCAGCAGCCAAGTAGGCGGATCTGACTCTGGGGCCAACGTCCTGACTTTC	CASSQVGGSDSGANVLTF
TRBV5-4	TRBJ1-5	NA	NA	TGTGCCAGCAGCTTGTCCGGCAATCAGCCCCAGCATTTT	CASSLSGNQPQHF
TRBV5-6	TRBJ1-1	NA	TRBD1	TGTGCCAGCAGCTTCCCAGGGGGAAACACTGAAGCTTTCTTT	CASSFPGGNTEAFF
TRBV11-2	TRBJ1-6	once	NA	TGTGCCAGCAGCTTGAGAGGGACGGAGGATAATTCACCCCTCCACTTT	CASSLRGTEDNSPLHF
TRBV9	TRBJ2-7	NA	TRBD2	TGTGCCAGCAGCGTAGGCGGGGGGGCCTTCCACGAGCAGTACTTC	CASSVGGGAFHEQYF
TRBV24-1	TRBJ1-5	NA	TRBD1	TGTGCCACCAGTGATCCTGGGGACAGGGAAGGTCAGCCCCAGCATTTT	CATSDPGDREGQPQHF
TRBV2	TRBJ2-7	once	TRBD1	TGTGCCAGCAGCGAGGGGACAGGGGCGACCTACGAGCAGTACTTC	CASSEGTGATYEQYF
TRBV5-6	TRBJ1-2	NA	NA	TGTGCCAGCAGCGCGGAACTCTATGGCTACACCTTC	CASSAELYGYTF
TRBV5-5	TRBJ1-1	once	NA	TGTGCCAGCAGCTTGGGAGAGGGGAACACTGAAGCTTTCTTT	CASSLGEGNTEAFF
TRBV21-1	TRBJ2-2	NA	NA	TGTGCCAGCAGCACCCGGGACCAGCTCTACACCGGGGAGCTGTTTTTT	CASSTRDQLYTGELFF
TRBV5-1	TRBJ2-1	once	TRBD2	TGCGCCAGCAGCTTGTCCAGCGGGGGGTCCTACAATGAGCAGTTCTTC	CASSLSSGGSYNEQFF
TRBV4-2	TRBJ2-7	NA	NA	TGTGCCAGCCCACGGACCTTATCCACCGAGCAGTACTTC	CASPRTLSTEQYF
TRBV27	TRBJ2-1	NA	TRBD2	TGTGCCAGCAGTAGTACTAGCGGGGGGCGTGAGCAGTTCTTC	CASSSTSGGREQFF
TRBV5-6	TRBJ2-7	NA	NA	TGTGCCAGCAGCTTGGGCCCCCGGGCCCACGAGCAGTACTTC	CASSLGPRAHEQYF
TRBV2	TRBJ2-7	NA	TRBD1	TGTGCCAGCGGGTTCGTGGACAGGGGGACCTACGAGCAGTACTTC	CASGFVDRGTYEQYF
TRBV20-1	TRBJ2-7	NA	NA	TGTGCTGGACAGCTATTCTACGAGCAGTACTTC	CAGQLFYEQYF
TRBV13	TRBJ1-2	once	NA	TGTGCCAGCAGCTTAGCCCCCACAGATTATGGCTACACCTTC	CASSLAPTDYGYTF
TRBV4-2	TRBJ2-6	NA	NA	TGTGCCAGCAGCCAAGAGAGGGGCTCTGGGACCAACGTCCTGACTTTC	CASSQERGSGTNVLTF
TRBV9	TRBJ1-1	NA	TRBD1	TGTGCCAGCAGCGTGACAGGGGAAACTGAAGCTTTCTTT	CASSVTGETEAFF
TRBV29-1	TRBJ1-2	NA	TRBD1	TGCAGCGTTGAGTCCTCGGGACAGGGTTTCACTAACTATGGCTACACCTTC	CSVESSGQGFTNYGYTF
TRBV13	TRBJ1-1	NA	TRBD1	TGTGCCAGCAGCCTCCGACAGGGCCCCGGTTTTATTTTCTTT	CASSLRQGPGFIFF
TRBV27	TRBJ1-4	NA	NA	TGTGCCAGCAGCTCTGACGGAATCAATGAAAAACTGTTTTTT	CASSSDGINEKLFF
TRBV11-2	TRBJ1-2	NA	NA	TGTGCCAGCAGCACCCTTCGCGGGAGAGCGGGAGGCTACACCTTC	CASSTLRGRAGGYTF
TRBV5-1	TRBJ1-2	NA	NA	TGCGCCAGCAGCTTGGAGGCTAACTATGGCTACACCTTC	CASSLEANYGYTF
TRBV11-2	TRBJ1-2	NA	TRBD1	TGTGCCAGCAGCTTAGTGGCGGGACAGGGCTATGGCTACACCTTC	CASSLVAGQGYGYTF
TRBV19	TRBJ2-3	NA	NA	TGTGCCAGTACCTCCACGGGGACAGATACGCAGTATTTT	CASTSTGTDTQYF
TRBV13	TRBJ1-1	NA	TRBD1	TGTGCCAGCAGCTTAGGCCTAAGACAGGGGGTCGGAGTAGCTGAAGCTTTCTTT	CASSLGLRQGVGVAEAFF
TRBV9	TRBJ1-1	NA	NA	TGTGCCAGCAGCGTAGAAGGGATACGTACTGAAGCTTTCTTT	CASSVEGIRTEAFF
TRBV6-1	TRBJ1-1	NA	NA	TGTGCCAGCAGTGAAGTCCAGCTTGAAGCTTTCTTT	CASSEVQLEAFF
TRBV6-5	TRBJ1-3	NA	NA	TGTGCCAGTCGACTACAGGGCTCTGGAAACACCATATATTTT	CASRLQGSGNTIYF
TRBV7-8	TRBJ1-2	NA	NA	TGTGCCAGCAGTTATAGCGGCGCAGGGGCAGGGGATACGAGAGGCTACACCTTC	CASSYSGAGAGDTRGYTF
TRBV19	TRBJ1-1	once	NA	TGTGCCAGTAGTAATTTCGTGGGGTCTCAAGCTTTCTTT	CASSNFVGSQAFF
TRBV11-2	TRBJ2-3	NA	TRBD2	TGTGCCAGCAGCTTTAGCGGGGGGGCCGTAGATACGCAGTATTTT	CASSFSGGAVDTQYF
TRBV19	TRBJ1-2	NA	TRBD1	TGTGCCAGTAGTAGGGGACAGGGGGACTATGGCTACACCTTC	CASSRGQGDYGYTF
TRBV7-2	TRBJ1-1	few	NA	TGTGCCAGCAGTTTGTTTTGGGGGCTGGCCTCTGAAGCTTTCTTT	CASSLFWGLASEAFF
TRBV7-9	TRBJ1-4	NA	NA	TGTGCCAGCAGCTTAGTGTCCGGAGAAAAACTGTTTTTT	CASSLVSGEKLFF
TRBV19	TRBJ1-1	once	NA	TGTGCCAGTAGTATTTTCCAGGAGACTTTCTTT	CASSIFQETFF
TRBV7-2	TRBJ2-1	NA	TRBD2	TGTGCCAGCCCAGGGACTAGCGGGGGGATACAGTTCTTC	CASPGTSGGIQFF
TRBV4-1	TRBJ1-4	NA	NA	TGCGCCAGCAGCTATAACCGGGACCTACCAACTAATGAAAAACTGTTTTTT	CASSYNRDLPTNEKLFF
TRBV29-1	TRBJ2-7	NA	TRBD1	TGCAGCGTTGTTGGTGGGACAGGGGTCGACGAGCAGTACTTC	CSVVGGTGVDEQYF
TRBV29-1	TRBJ2-4	once	NA	TGCAGCGGTGGACAGACACAGGACATTCAGTACTTC	CSGGQTQDIQYF
TRBV18	TRBJ2-5	NA	NA	TGTGCCAGCTCAGCGTCCAGGGGTAAGGAGACCCAGTACTTC	CASSASRGKETQYF
TRBV6-1	TRBJ1-5	NA	NA	TGTGCCAGCAGTGAAGCGGGGGGGAGGTCCAGGGCCCAGCATTTT	CASSEAGGRSRAQHF
TRBV12-3/TRBV12-4	TRBJ2-5	NA	NA	TGTGCCAGCCAACCTACGGTCAGGGGGACCCAGTACTTC	CASQPTVRGTQYF
TRBV27	TRBJ1-3	NA	TRBD1	TGTGCCAGCCGAGGACAGGGTGTAAGTGGAAACACCATATATTTT	CASRGQGVSGNTIYF
TRBV15	TRBJ2-2	NA	NA	TGTGCCACCAGCAGAGACGACGGGAGGAACACCGGGGAGCTGTTTTTT	CATSRDDGRNTGELFF
TRBV4-1	TRBJ2-3	NA	TRBD2	TGCGCCAGCAGCCAAGATCCCGCTAGCGGGGGTGCGCAGTATTTT	CASSQDPASGGAQYF
TRBV5-1	TRBJ2-7	NA	NA	TGCGCCAGCAGCCGGGTTGGACCCGAGCAGTACTTC	CASSRVGPEQYF
TRBV18	TRBJ1-1	NA	TRBD1	TGTGCCAGCTCATTGGACAGGACGAACACTGAAGCTTTCTTT	CASSLDRTNTEAFF
TRBV7-2	TRBJ2-1	NA	TRBD1	TGTGCCAGCAGCCTGGACAGGGCGGGCGGAAATGAGCAGTTCTTC	CASSLDRAGGNEQFF
TRBV10-3	TRBJ1-3	few	TRBD1	TGTGCCATCAGACTTACAGGGGCTGGAAACACCATATATTTT	CAIRLTGAGNTIYF
TRBV29-1	TRBJ1-3	NA	NA	TGCAGCGTTGAGCTGTTGGACACCATATATTTT	CSVELLDTIYF
TRBV5-1	TRBJ2-7	once	TRBD2	TGCGCCAGCAGCTTGGCTGGGGGGGGTAACTACGAGCAGTACTTC	CASSLAGGGNYEQYF
TRBV3-1/TRBV3-2	TRBJ2-7	NA	TRBD2	TGTGCCAGCAGCCAGCCGGGGGGGGGCGAGCAGTACTTC	CASSQPGGGEQYF
TRBV13	TRBJ2-3	once	TRBD2	TGTGCCAGCAGCTTAGGTTTACTAGCGGGGGGTCTCCCAGATACGCAGTATTTT	CASSLGLLAGGLPDTQYF
TRBV5-6	TRBJ2-1	NA	TRBD1	TGTGCCAGCACCCAGGGGGCCGAGCAGTTCTTC	CASTQGAEQFF
TRBV6-2/TRBV6-3	TRBJ2-3	NA	NA	TGTGCCAGCAGTTACTCGCTGGGGGTCACAGATACGCAGTATTTT	CASSYSLGVTDTQYF